This T cell receptor (beta chain) comes out of a study of early T cells in non-severe SARS-CoV-2 infection. Across the study: Investigators sequenced bulk RNA drawn from unsorted whole blood, and chains remained unpaired.

Unmatched junction bases numbered 15, after V lost 3 bases and J lost 2 bases. The germline V gene has CDR1 GTSNPN and CDR2 SVGIG (reference sequence). The CDR3 runs to 17 residues. With regard to this clonotype: The antigen is undetermined.

Separate cDNA molecules each had unique molecular identifiers attached to them. TCRdb passed the 5' RACE reads through MiXCR, listing each CDR3 protein once. This table holds about 66,000 distinct CDR3 sequences, roughly 13% found once. Findings and limits, study-wide: VDJdb matching, biased toward anti-spike CD8 responses, missed private and CD4 specificities.

The source material was whole blood. This sequence originates from an adult who was a healthcare worker with PCR-confirmed SARS-CoV-2 infection or an uninfected control (not recorded which). The rearrangement joins TRBV30 to TRBJ1-2, with 7 bases fitting TRBD1. The DNA of the CDR3 is TGTGCCTGGAGCGTCGACACCAGACAGGGCGCAAACTATGGCTACACCTTC. It encodes CAWSVDTRQGANYGYTF.